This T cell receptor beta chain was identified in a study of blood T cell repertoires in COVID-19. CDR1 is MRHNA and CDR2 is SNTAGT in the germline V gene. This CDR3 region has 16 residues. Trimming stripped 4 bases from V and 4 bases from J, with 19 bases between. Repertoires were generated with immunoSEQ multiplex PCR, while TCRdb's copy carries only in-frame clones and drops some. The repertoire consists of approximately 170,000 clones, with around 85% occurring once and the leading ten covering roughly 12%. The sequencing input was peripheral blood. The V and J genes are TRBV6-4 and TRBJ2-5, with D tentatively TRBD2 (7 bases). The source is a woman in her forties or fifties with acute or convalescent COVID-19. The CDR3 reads CASSGVGGAGGETQYF. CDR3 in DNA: TGTGCCAGCAGTGGAGTAGGGGGGGCCGGAGGAGAGACCCAGTACTTC.